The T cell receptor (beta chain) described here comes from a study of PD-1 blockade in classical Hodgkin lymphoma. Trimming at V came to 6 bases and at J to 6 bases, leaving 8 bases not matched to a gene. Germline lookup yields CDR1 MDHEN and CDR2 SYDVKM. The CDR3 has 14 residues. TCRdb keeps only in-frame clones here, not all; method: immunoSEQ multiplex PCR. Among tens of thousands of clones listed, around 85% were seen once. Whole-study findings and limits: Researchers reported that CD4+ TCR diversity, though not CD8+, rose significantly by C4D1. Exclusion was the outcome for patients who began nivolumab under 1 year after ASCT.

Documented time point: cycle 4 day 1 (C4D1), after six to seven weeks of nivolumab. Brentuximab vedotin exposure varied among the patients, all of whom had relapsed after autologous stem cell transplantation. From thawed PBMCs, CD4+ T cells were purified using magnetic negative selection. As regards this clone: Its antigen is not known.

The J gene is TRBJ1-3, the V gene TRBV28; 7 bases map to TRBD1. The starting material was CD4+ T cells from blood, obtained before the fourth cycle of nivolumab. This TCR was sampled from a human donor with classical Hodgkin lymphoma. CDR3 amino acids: CASSPTGRENTIYF. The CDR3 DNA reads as TGTGCCAGCAGCCCGACAGGGAGGGAAAACACCATATATTTT.